One sample yielded the 19 T cell receptor beta chains listed below, sequenced in a study of molecular identifiers for immune sequencing clone quantification (dated by TCRdb to 2017 to 2018). Receptors were amplified or captured by PCR. Instrument on record: NextSeq 500. TCRdb applied fastp at Q25 and MiXCR to the public reads, then kept only in-frame beta chains. Rows are unified per CDR3 protein, each entry keeping the most common DNA and genes. The sample data list approximately 93,000 distinct CDR3 sequences, and more than 20% of these were observed just once. Approximately 0.78% of the sample lies in the top ten. Sequenced: naive CD8+ T cells from blood, with Jurkat cell RNA spiked in. Reading the label with the study, this specimen's cell subset or site is: FACS-sorted CD8+CD4-CCR7+CD45RA+ naive T cells. The origin of the receptors is a human donor in good health. Some libraries in this study had Jurkat cell RNA spiked in.

The V gene is TRBV14, the J gene TRBJ2-7; TRBD1 is a possible D gene (8 bases). The CDR3 has 13 residues. The germline CDR1 and CDR2 sequences are SGHDN and FVKESK. Trimming took 8 bases from V and 6 from J, leaving 17 bases between them. The CDR3 loop reads CASGQGAGREQYF. The CDR3 DNA reads TGTGCCAGCGGACAGGGAGCGGGGCGCGAGCAGTACTTC.

As to this clonotype: This sequence may be a read error, since a much larger clone differs from it by one base. The gene calls are TRBV27 and TRBJ1-1; 9 bases fit TRBD1. In germline, CDR1 is MNHEY, CDR2 SMNVEV (reference sequence). CDR3 length equals 15 residues. The CDR3 region has the DNA TGTGCCAGCAGCTCGACAGGGGGTACGGGCACTGACGCTTTCTTT. Translation: CASSSTGGTGTDAFF.

Points on this clonotype: The junction does not match germline at one end; this may be a read error. V and J are TRBV29-1 and TRBJ1-1; TRBD1 matches 7 bases. The CDR3 spans 14 residues. Germline lookup yields CDR1 SQVTM and CDR2 ANQGSEA. The CDR3, as DNA: TGCGGCGTTGAAGGGGGCAGGGAAATGACTGAAGCTTTCTTT. It is translated as CGVEGGREMTEAFF.

The chain has TRBV6-2 or TRBV6-3 and TRBJ2-3; D is perhaps TRBD1 (5 bases). This CDR3 has 14 residues. The V end lost 4 bases, the J end lost 4 bases, and 12 bases lay between the germline ends. Germline assignment: CDR1 MNHEY and CDR2 SVGEGT. CDR3 loop: CASSCWAGSDTQYF. In DNA form, the CDR3 reads TGTGCCAGCAGTTGCTGGGCAGGGTCAGATACGCAGTATTTT.

The sample holds many counts of this clonotype. The chain uses TRBV27 and TRBJ2-7; TRBD1 matches at 12 bases. CDR3 length equals 15 residues. The germline V gene has CDR1 MNHEY and CDR2 SMNVEV (reference sequence). Germline trimming cut 5 bases from V and 3 bases from J; bases unmatched to any gene: 5. The CDR3 region is CASSPGTGGHYEQYF. The CDR3 DNA follows: TGTGCCAGCAGTCCCGGGACAGGGGGCCACTACGAGCAGTACTTC.

This clonotype was counted ten times or more. CDR3 loop: CASNQQKFDTEAFF. CDR3 nucleotide sequence: TGTGCCAGCAACCAACAGAAGTTCGACACTGAAGCTTTCTTT. The V call is TRBV6-1, the J call TRBJ1-1; D unresolved. The germline V gene has CDR1 MNHNS and CDR2 SASEGT. CDR3 size: 14 residues. Trimming stripped 7 bases from V and 3 bases from J, with 15 bases between.

The chain couples TRBV4-3 to TRBJ2-7; maybe TRBD2 (7 bases). The CDR3 totals 14 residues. The V end was cut by 1 base, the J end by 4 bases, with 11 bases between. Germline V gene sequence: CDR1 LGHNA, CDR2 YSLEER. The DNA for the CDR3 is TGCGCCAGCAGCCAAGCCCGGGGGGCGTACGAGCAGTACTTC. It codes for CASSQARGAYEQYF.

This clonotype was seen just once. A read error is possible here, since a much larger clone lies one base away. The genes are TRBV28 and TRBJ2-1; 7 bases map to TRBD2. Germline V gives CDR1 MDHEN, CDR2 SYDVKM. With 3 bases clipped from V and 9 bases from J, the junction kept 8 bases outside the gene matches. The CDR3 loop spans 14 amino acids. CDR3 nucleotides: TGTGCCAGCAGTTTCGGGGGAGGGAAGAGTGAGCAGTTCTTC. This translates into CASSFGGGKSEQFF.

The rearrangement joins TRBV27 to TRBJ2-7; a weak D match, TRBD1 (6 bases). This CDR3 is built from 14 residues. V was clipped by 4 bases and J by 2 bases, with 12 bases between them. Germline V gene sequence: CDR1 MNHEY, CDR2 SMNVEV (reference sequence). The DNA of the CDR3 is TGTGCCAGCAGTTCCTTAAACAGGGCCTACGAGCAGTACTTC. Amino acid sequence: CASSSLNRAYEQYF.

This clonotype was observed at least ten times. V and J are TRBV7-9 and TRBJ2-7; D tentatively reads TRBD1 or TRBD2 (5 bases each). The CDR3 sequence is 16 residues long. The germline V gene encodes CDR1 SEHNR and CDR2 FQNEAQ (reference sequence). Trimming removed 6 bases at V and 1 base at J, with 19 bases between. The DNA of the CDR3 is TGTGCCAGCAGTCAGATCCCCGGGACGGTATCCTACGAGCAGTACTTC. Encoded protein: CASSQIPGTVSYEQYF.

This chain links TRBV27 with TRBJ2-6, with D hard to call. This CDR3 is 13 amino acids long. CDR1 MNHEY and CDR2 SMNVEV come from the germline V gene (reference sequence). V lost 1 base to trimming and J lost 8 bases, with 6 bases between them. The CDR3 DNA follows: TGTGCCAGCAGTTTATTCCCCTCCAACGTCCTGACTTTC. This sequence encodes CASSLFPSNVLTF.

J is TRBJ2-7 and V is TRBV6-2 or TRBV6-3, with a possible D match to TRBD2 (5 bases). Per the germline V gene, CDR1 is MNHEY and CDR2 is SVGEGT. The CDR3 is made up of 17 amino acids. The ends were cut back, 4 bases at V and 3 bases at J, with 22 bases in the middle. The CDR3 reads CASSSTRTYSDYYEQYF. CDR3 coding DNA: TGTGCCAGCAGTTCCACCCGAACTTACTCTGACTACTACGAGCAGTACTTC.

This clonotype was detected many times. This chain joins TRBV11-2 and TRBJ2-4; 9 bases agree with TRBD1. J was trimmed by 3 bases and V by 4 bases; bases with no gene match: 4. This CDR3 has 15 residues. The germline gives CDR1 SGHAT, CDR2 FQNNGV. The CDR3 spells CASSWGQGGKNIQYF. The CDR3 nucleotides are TGTGCCAGCAGCTGGGGACAGGGAGGCAAAAACATTCAGTACTTC.

This clonotype came up a few times. The V gene is TRBV13, the J gene TRBJ2-6; D gene uncertain. Germline V gene sequence: CDR1 PRHDT, CDR2 FYEKMQ (reference sequence). CDR3 length: 15 residues. Deletions cut 5 bases from V and 1 base from J, with 9 bases between. The CDR3 sequence: CASSNGWSGANVLTF. The CDR3 nucleotides are TGTGCCAGCAGCAATGGGTGGTCTGGGGCCAACGTCCTGACTTTC. The full variable domain, in which reference TRBV13 and TRBJ2-6 provide the parts outside the CDR3, is AAGVIQSPRHLIKEKRETATLKCYPIPRHDTVYWYQQGPGQDPQFLISFYEKMQSDKGSIPDRFSAQQFSDYHSELNMSSLELGDSALYFCASSNGWSGANVLTFGAGSRLTVL.

About this clonotype itself: One base away lies a much larger clone, so this may be a sequencing read error. The chain is built from TRBV7-6 and TRBJ1-3; D is possibly TRBD1 (5 bases). Germline V gives CDR1 SGHVS, CDR2 FNYEAQ. The CDR3 contains 15 residues. CDR3 sequence (DNA): TGTGCCGGCAGCTTAGAAGGGGCCACTGGAAACACCATATATTTT. This encodes CAGSLEGATGNTIYF. Variable domain in full (rest from reference TRBV7-6 and TRBJ1-3): GAGVSQSPRYKVTKRGQDVALRCDPISGHVSLYWYRQALGQGPEFLTYFNYEAQQDKSGLPNDRFSAERPEGSISTLTIQRTEQRDSAMYRCAGSLEGATGNTIYFGEGSWLTVV.

The chain carries TRBV6-2 or TRBV6-3 and TRBJ2-7, with D possibly being TRBD1 (6 bases). This CDR3 has 16 amino acids. The germline gives CDR1 MNHEY, CDR2 SVGEGT. Trimming stripped 2 bases from V and 3 bases from J, with 17 bases between. This CDR3 reads CASSYVIGTPFYEQYF. CDR3 bases: TGTGCCAGCAGTTACGTAATTGGGACACCTTTCTACGAGCAGTACTTC.

This clonotype was found a few times. The chain joins TRBV27 to TRBJ1-5; D unresolved. Between the trimmed V and J ends, which lost 4 bases and 7 bases, there was a span of 11 bases. The V gene's germline CDR1 is MNHEY and CDR2 SMNVEV (reference sequence). This CDR3 contains 13 residues. The DNA for the CDR3 is TGTGCCAGCAGTTGGGGAGTTGACCAGCCCCAGCATTTT. This sequence encodes CASSWGVDQPQHF.

This clonotype showed up many times. The rearrangement joins TRBV7-9 to TRBJ2-7; 8 bases fit TRBD1. The CDR3 is 13 amino acids. V shed 5 bases and J 3 bases; nucleotides not matched to a gene: 3. In germline, CDR1 is SEHNR, CDR2 FQNEAQ (reference sequence). The CDR3 loop reads CASSVGQGYEQYF. The CDR3 DNA sequence: TGTGCCAGCAGCGTCGGACAGGGCTACGAGCAGTACTTC. Full variable domain (outside the CDR3, taken from reference TRBV7-9 and TRBJ2-7): DTGVSQNPRHKITKRGQNVTFRCDPISEHNRLYWYRQTLGQGPEFLTYFQNEAQLEKSRLLSDRFSAERPKGSFSTLEIQRTEQGDSAMYLCASSVGQGYEQYFGPGTRLTVT.

This clonotype was counted between two and nine times. The gene calls are TRBV7-2 and TRBJ2-3; tentative D call: TRBD2 (6 bases). Trimming pared 5 bases from V and 4 bases from J, leaving 10 bases between. CDR3 length: 13 amino acids. The germline V gene encodes CDR1 SGHTA and CDR2 FQGNSA. CDR3 protein: CASSDWGADTQYF. The CDR3 region has the DNA TGTGCCAGCAGCGATTGGGGGGCAGATACGCAGTATTTT.